These 27 T cell receptor beta chains were sequenced from one sample in a study of blood T cells in healthy people across ages. A second about 6 to 11 cycle PCR used barcoded and J-beta primers. From the 5' RACE reads, TCRdb called clonotypes with MiXCR, one entry per CDR3 protein. Counted here are hundreds of thousands of distinct CDR3 sequences, approximately 67% occurring once; the ten biggest clones make up roughly 26%. The sample taken for sequencing was blood. These receptor sequences come from a man aged 30 to 39 in good health.

The chain recombines TRBV12-3 or TRBV12-4 with TRBJ2-3; the match to TRBD2 covers 13 bases. CDR3 length equals 15 residues. The V and J ends lost 6 bases and 4 bases, in that order; junction bases with no gene match: 4. CDR3 residues: CASRYTSGGADTQYF. The CDR3, as DNA: TGTGCCAGCAGATATACTAGCGGGGGGGCAGATACGCAGTATTTT.

This clonotype was detected a few times. CDR3 coding DNA: TGTGCCAGCAGTCCGCCTCCGGGACAGGGGAACTATGGCTACACCTTC. Translated: CASSPPPGQGNYGYTF. This sequence joins TRBV28 and TRBJ1-2; 10 nucleotides match TRBD1. The V gene end was trimmed by 5 bases and the J gene end by 2 bases; junction bases not matched to a gene: 8. The CDR3 length is 16 residues. The germline CDR1 and CDR2 sequences are MDHEN and SYDVKM.

The chain carries TRBV9 and TRBJ2-3; D possibly corresponds to TRBD2 (5 bases). Germline V lookup: CDR1 SGDLS, CDR2 YYNGEE. The CDR3 is 14 amino acids. Trimming shortened V by 6 bases and J by 2 bases, and 13 bases separated the two germline ends. The CDR3 DNA is TGTGCCAGCAACTCCGGGGTTAACACAGATACGCAGTATTTT. Amino acids: CASNSGVNTDTQYF.

The chain couples TRBV20-1 to TRBJ2-3, with no clear D. Germline CDR1 is DFQATT and CDR2 is SNEGSKA (reference sequence). Trimming cost V 4 bases and J 1 base, with 3 bases left between them. This CDR3 is built from 11 residues. The CDR3 spells CSAIRTDTQYF. CDR3 nucleotide sequence: TGCAGTGCTATACGCACAGATACGCAGTATTTT.

This clonotype was observed a handful of times. The J gene is TRBJ2-3, the V gene TRBV12-3 or TRBV12-4; TRBD1 matches 7 bases. There are 12 residues in the CDR3. The junction had 0 bases not matched to a gene; V was cut back by 8 bases and J by 1 base. DNA for the CDR3: TGTGCCAGCGGACAGGGCACAGATACGCAGTATTTT. Amino acids: CASGQGTDTQYF.

The chain employs TRBV27 and TRBJ2-7, with 12 positions matching TRBD1. J was trimmed by 7 bases and V by 3 bases; bases with no gene match: 10. The CDR3 has 16 residues. Germline-derived CDR1 and CDR2 are MNHEY and SMNVEV (reference sequence). The CDR3 here is CASSFGQGTGGREQYF. The DNA of the CDR3 is TGTGCCAGCAGTTTCGGACAAGGGACAGGGGGCCGGGAGCAGTACTTC.

The CDR3 loop reads CASSSRGYGSGRQETQYF. As DNA, the CDR3 is TGTGCCAGCAGCTCCCGAGGCTATGGGAGCGGGCGACAAGAGACCCAGTACTTC. This chain uses TRBV5-8 with TRBJ2-5; a weak D match, TRBD2 (6 bases). This CDR3 comprises 18 residues. Germline CDR1 reads SGHTS; CDR2 reads YDEGEE. The germline V and J ends were trimmed by 3 bases and 2 bases, with 23 bases remaining between them.

This chain connects TRBV20-1 to TRBJ2-5, with D perhaps matching TRBD1 or TRBD2 (5 bases each). This CDR3 contains 15 residues. V lost 2 bases and J 4 bases, leaving 17 bases between the germline ends. Germline V gene data show CDR1 as DFQATT and CDR2 as SNEGSKA (reference sequence). In nucleotides, the CDR3 is TGCAGTGCTAGAACCGACTCAGGGACCCGAGAGACCCAGTACTTC. Translation gives CSARTDSGTRETQYF.

J is TRBJ1-4 and V is TRBV18; 7 nucleotides line up with TRBD1. Germline CDR1 reads KGHSH; CDR2 reads LQKENI. The CDR3 extends over 15 amino acids. The junction had 7 bases not matched to a gene; V was cut back by 3 bases and J by 6 bases. The chain's CDR3 is CASSPSGGTDEKLFF. The CDR3 bases are TGTGCCAGCTCACCTTCAGGGGGGACGGATGAAAAACTGTTTTTT.

CDR3 in DNA: TGTGCCAGCAGCACCCAGTTCCAGCAGTACTTC. It codes for CASSTQFQQYF. This chain connects TRBV7-9 to TRBJ2-7; no clear D gene. The CDR3 loop spans 11 amino acids. The V gene's germline CDR1 is SEHNR and CDR2 FQNEAQ (reference sequence). V lost 5 bases and J lost 8, with 10 bases in between.

The V and J genes are TRBV12-3 or TRBV12-4 and TRBJ2-3, with 9 bases fitting TRBD2. This CDR3 region has 16 residues. The trim removed 5 bases at V and 3 bases at J, leaving 9 bases unmatched. Here the CDR3 reads CASSLGSGGLTDTQYF. The CDR3 bases are TGTGCCAGCAGTCTAGGTAGCGGGGGTTTAACAGATACGCAGTATTTT.

This clonotype came up a few times. The rearrangement links TRBV20-1 to TRBJ2-5, with D possibly being TRBD1 or TRBD2 (5 bases each). CDR1 and CDR2 (germline): DFQATT, SNEGSKA (reference sequence). The CDR3 totals 14 residues. V lost 6 bases to trimming and J lost 2 bases, with 16 bases between them. The CDR3 DNA reads TGCAGTGCCAAATATTCGGGGCGTCAAGAGACCCAGTACTTC. Encoded protein: CSAKYSGRQETQYF.

This clonotype came up a few times. This chain joins TRBV4-2 and TRBJ2-4; the D gene is possibly TRBD2 (6 bases). Germline CDR1 is LGHNA and CDR2 is YNFKEQ. This CDR3 is 15 amino acids long. Trimming took 4 bases from V and 0 from J, leaving 10 bases between them. CDR3 bases: TGTGCCAGCAGCCCGGGACTCCTAGCCAAAAACATTCAGTACTTC. This gives the protein CASSPGLLAKNIQYF.

V usage is TRBV7-2 and J usage is TRBJ2-7; the D is unclear. V was trimmed by 1 base and J by 7 bases, leaving 14 bases between them. The CDR3 sequence is 14 residues long. The germline CDR1 and CDR2 sequences are SGHTA and FQGNSA. This CDR3 is CASSLVGLLQEQYF. The CDR3 bases are TGTGCCAGCAGCTTAGTGGGGTTGTTGCAAGAGCAGTACTTC.

This clonotype was counted a few times. The chain recombines TRBV7-9 with TRBJ2-5; maybe TRBD1 (6 bases). This CDR3 has 15 residues. V lost 0 bases and J 1 base, leaving 9 bases between the germline ends. CDR1 and CDR2 (germline): SEHNR, FQNEAQ (reference sequence). CDR3 bases: TGTGCCAGCAGCTTAGCGGGACACCCCCAAGAGACCCAGTACTTC. Its protein product is CASSLAGHPQETQYF.

The V gene is TRBV24-1, the J gene TRBJ2-3, with 8 bases identical to TRBD1. With V trimmed by 7 bases and J by 1 base, 15 bases remained unmatched. The CDR3 consists of 18 residues. CDR1 is KGHDR and CDR2 is SFDVKD in the germline V gene. The CDR3 DNA reads TGTGCCACCAGCGAGGGGACAGGCTCGCAAATACGCACAGATACGCAGTATTTT. Its protein is CATSEGTGSQIRTDTQYF.

The chain couples TRBV2 to TRBJ2-1; possible D gene TRBD1, 6 bases. V gave up 10 bases and J gave up 7 bases, with 11 bases separating them. This CDR3 comprises 11 residues. Germline values: CDR1 SNHLY, CDR2 FYNNEI. Here the CDR3 reads CAMERGNEQFF. For the CDR3, the DNA is TGTGCCATGGAGAGGGGGAATGAGCAGTTCTTC.

Note on this clonotype: This may be a read error, as it is one base from a much larger clone. The J gene is TRBJ2-7, the V gene TRBV24-1, with 8 bases aligning to TRBD1. The CDR3 extends over 15 amino acids. V trimming: 9 bases; J trimming: 3 bases; junction bases outside the gene matches: 12. Germline assignment: CDR1 KGHDR and CDR2 SFDVKD. The CDR3 loop reads CATRGTDRGDYEQYF. The CDR3 nucleotides read TGTGCCACCCGTGGTACAGACAGGGGTGACTACGAGCAGTACTTC.

This clonotype was counted between two and nine times. V gene TRBV28 combines with J gene TRBJ2-7; D is unresolved. CDR3 length equals 14 residues. V was clipped by 2 bases and J by 0 bases, with 8 bases between them. CDR1 is MDHEN, CDR2 SYDVKM, per germline. The CDR3 sequence is CASSLRSFSYEQYF. In DNA, the CDR3 is TGTGCCAGCAGTTTAAGGTCATTCTCCTACGAGCAGTACTTC.

The chain uses TRBV14 and TRBJ2-1; D could derive from TRBD1 or TRBD2 (5 bases each). Germline V CDR1 and CDR2: SGHDN, FVKESK. Deletions cut 6 bases from V and 3 bases from J, with 12 bases between. The CDR3 is made up of 14 amino acids. CDR3 region: CASRGGDLYNEQFF. CDR3 nucleotide sequence: TGTGCCAGCAGGGGTGGGGACCTCTACAATGAGCAGTTCTTC.

CDR3: CASSSGLAGELTYNEQFF. The CDR3 nucleotides are TGTGCCAGCAGTTCGGGACTAGCGGGGGAACTGACCTACAATGAGCAGTTCTTC. The chain is built from TRBV12-3 or TRBV12-4 and TRBJ2-1, with TRBD2 matching 14 bases. This CDR3 comprises 18 residues. The V gene end was trimmed by 4 bases and the J gene end by 2 bases; junction bases not matched to a gene: 7.

This clonotype showed up just once. The genes are TRBV10-3 and TRBJ2-5; 8 bases map to TRBD1. The better agreement between TRBJ2-7 and the DNA end casts doubt on the J call. The V gene's germline CDR1 is ENHRY and CDR2 SYGVKD. The CDR3 is 16 residues long. The CDR3 DNA follows: TGTGCCATTAAACCGGGACAGGATTCCAACTCCTACGAGCAGTACTTC. Encoded protein: CAIKPGQDSNSYEQYF.

V is TRBV20-1 and J is TRBJ1-5; D is ambiguous. Germline lookup yields CDR1 DFQATT and CDR2 SNEGSKA (reference sequence). The CDR3 sequence is 16 residues long. V was trimmed by 3 bases and J by 7 bases, leaving 22 bases between them. CDR3 loop: CSASGEGGTLGQPQHF. The CDR3 region has the DNA TGCAGTGCTAGTGGGGAGGGAGGAACACTTGGGCAGCCCCAGCATTTT.

The rearrangement uses TRBV6-6 and TRBJ2-3; the D call may be TRBD1 or TRBD2 (5 bases each). This CDR3 comprises 16 residues. From germline, CDR1 is MNHNY and CDR2 SVGAGI (reference sequence). Trimming took 7 bases from V and 5 from J, leaving 22 bases between them. The CDR3 here is CASTKVRSSQGDTQYF. CDR3 in DNA: TGTGCCAGCACCAAGGTTAGGTCTAGCCAGGGAGATACGCAGTATTTT.

The rearrangement joins TRBV5-1 to TRBJ2-1; possibly TRBD1 or TRBD2 for D (7 bases each). Trimming stripped 0 bases from V and 5 bases from J, with 12 bases between. The germline CDR1 and CDR2 sequences are SGHRS and YFSETQ. CDR3 length equals 15 residues. DNA of the CDR3: TGCGCCAGCAGCTTGGTGACAGGGACTAACAATGAGCAGTTCTTC. This encodes CASSLVTGTNNEQFF. The full variable domain, with the rest looked up from reference TRBV5-1 and TRBJ2-1, is KAGVTQTPRYLIKTRGQQVTLSCSPISGHRSVSWYQQTPGQGLQFLFEYFSETQRNKGNFPGRFSGRQFSNSRSEMNVSTLELGDSALYLCASSLVTGTNNEQFFGPGTRLTVL.

This clonotype has just a few counts. This chain joins TRBV7-2 and TRBJ2-3, with D possibly TRBD2 on 6 matching bases. V was trimmed by 6 bases and J by 0 bases, leaving 13 bases between them. The CDR3 totals 15 residues. Germline V gene sequence: CDR1 SGHTA, CDR2 FQGNSA. The CDR3 DNA reads as TGTGCCAGCAGTCCCGGGGGTAGAAGCACAGATACGCAGTATTTT. Translation gives CASSPGGRSTDTQYF.

V usage is TRBV28 and J usage is TRBJ2-7; D perhaps matches TRBD1 (5 bases). There are 15 residues in the CDR3. CDR1 is MDHEN and CDR2 is SYDVKM in the germline V gene. Trimming pared 4 bases from V and 1 base from J, leaving 14 bases between. DNA for the CDR3: TGTGCCAGCAGTTCCCGCCGACAGAGATCCTACGAGCAGTACTTC. Protein sequence: CASSSRRQRSYEQYF.